The 10 T cell receptor beta chains below were found in one sample sequenced in a study of T cell changes during pregnancy in multiple sclerosis. TCRdb keeps only in-frame clones here, not all; method: immunoSEQ multiplex PCR. The sample lists around 62,000 clones, 90% occurring once. The sequencing used peripheral blood, collected in the third trimester of pregnancy. The receptors originated from a female donor with multiple sclerosis, enrolled in a pregnancy study.

This chain connects TRBV7-2 to TRBJ2-2; 13 bases line up with TRBD2. V was pared by 5 bases and J by 5 bases, with 8 bases of the junction left unmatched. CDR1 and CDR2 (germline): SGHTA, FQGNSA. CDR3 length: 17 residues. Here the CDR3 reads CASSPLAGGPGTGELFF. CDR3 nucleotides: TGTGCCAGCAGCCCACTAGCGGGAGGGCCTGGAACCGGGGAGCTGTTTTTT.

V usage is TRBV15 and J usage is TRBJ1-5; no definite D call. This CDR3 has 15 residues. Looked up from germline, CDR1 is LNHNV and CDR2 is YYDKDF (reference sequence). The germline V and J ends were trimmed by 0 bases and 3 bases, with 9 bases remaining between them. CDR3 amino acids: CATSRDWADNQPQHF. In DNA form, the CDR3 reads TGTGCCACCAGCAGAGATTGGGCCGACAATCAGCCCCAGCATTTT. Full variable domain (outside the CDR3, taken from reference TRBV15 and TRBJ1-5): DAMVIQNPRYQVTQFGKPVTLSCSQTLNHNVMYWYQQKSSQAPKLLFHYYDKDFNNEADTPDNFQSRRPNTSFCFLDIRSPGLGDTAMYLCATSRDWADNQPQHFGDGTRLSIL.

This clone appeared once. This chain links TRBV7-2 with TRBJ2-1; TRBD2 agrees at 9 bases. This CDR3 is built from 12 residues. The V segment lost 6 bases and the J segment 8 bases; nucleotides outside the gene matches: 2. Looked up from germline, CDR1 is SGHTA and CDR2 is FQGNSA. CDR3 DNA: TGTGCCAGCAGTGGCGGGGGGGATGAGCAGTTCTTC. It codes for CASSGGGDEQFF. Full variable domain (outside the CDR3, taken from reference TRBV7-2 and TRBJ2-1): GAGVSQSPSNKVTEKGKDVELRCDPISGHTALYWYRQSLGQGLEFLIYFQGNSAPDKSGLPSDRFSAERTGGSVSTLTIQRTQQEDSAVYLCASSGGGDEQFFGPGTRLTVL.

The CDR3 reads CASSDDGRPRELFF. The CDR3 DNA reads as TGTGCCAGCAGCGACGATGGGAGGCCAAGGGAGCTGTTTTTT. This chain connects TRBV9 to TRBJ2-2; D perhaps matches TRBD2 (6 bases). The germline V gene encodes CDR1 SGDLS and CDR2 YYNGEE. V dropped 3 bases and J dropped 9 bases, with 15 bases sitting between them. The CDR3 is 14 amino acids.

This clone has just a few counts. The chain uses TRBV4-2 and TRBJ1-6; D possibly corresponds to TRBD1 (5 bases). CDR3 length: 16 residues. The germline V gene encodes CDR1 LGHNA and CDR2 YNFKEQ. V was pared by 0 bases and J by 6 bases, with 12 bases between. For the CDR3, the DNA is TGTGCCAGCAGCCAAGAGGTTAGTCAGGGTAATTCACCCCTCCACTTT. This translates into CASSQEVSQGNSPLHF.

The chain links TRBV10-1 to TRBJ1-1; TRBD1 might be the D (6 bases). Trimming removed 2 bases at V and 1 base at J, with 8 bases between. CDR1 is WNHNN and CDR2 is SYGVQD in the germline V gene (reference sequence). This CDR3 has 14 residues. The DNA of the CDR3 is TGCGCCAGCAGTGAGAGGACAGCGAACACTGAAGCTTTCTTT. Residues: CASSERTANTEAFF.

The sample holds one count of this clone. The V and J genes are TRBV6-1 and TRBJ1-1; 10 bases fit TRBD1. Germline V CDR1 and CDR2: MNHNS, SASEGT. Trimming cost V 11 bases and J 0 bases; bases outside gene matches: 9. This CDR3 is 15 amino acids long. In DNA, the CDR3 is TGTGCCCTCGGCCGGGGACAGGGGCTGAACACTGAAGCTTTCTTT. Its protein product is CALGRGQGLNTEAFF.

The J gene is TRBJ2-3, the V gene TRBV30, with 9 positions matching TRBD2. The trim removed 1 base at V and 2 bases at J, leaving 1 base unmatched. Germline CDR1 reads GTSNPN; CDR2 reads SVGIG (reference sequence). This CDR3 spans 14 amino acids. CDR3 residues: CAWSGLADTDTQYF. CDR3 coding DNA: TGTGCCTGGAGTGGACTAGCGGACACAGATACGCAGTATTTT.

This clone was picked up one time. The V gene is TRBV15, the J gene TRBJ2-5, with a weak D call TRBD2 (5 bases). The V end was cut by 1 base, the J end by 2 bases, with 17 bases between. Germline values: CDR1 LNHNV, CDR2 YYDKDF (reference sequence). This CDR3 spans 17 amino acids. The CDR3 sequence: CATSRVAQAALQETQYF. The CDR3 bases are TGTGCCACCAGCAGAGTGGCTCAAGCGGCTTTACAAGAGACCCAGTACTTC.

This chain joins TRBV19 and TRBJ1-6; D possibly corresponds to TRBD1 (5 bases). The CDR3 spans 15 residues. The V end lost 6 bases, the J end lost 5 bases, and 14 bases lay between the germline ends. The germline gives CDR1 LNHDA, CDR2 SQIVND (reference sequence). The CDR3 reads CASRMGGRNNSPLHF. CDR3 bases: TGTGCCAGTAGGATGGGGGGGAGGAATAATTCACCCCTCCACTTT.